This TCR beta chain stems from a study of blood T cell repertoires in COVID-19. Whole-study context: T cells, B-cell-depleted T cells, or PBMCs supplied cDNA or gDNA.

As handled by the study authors: Reference gene primers were amplified, and this amplification served to estimate nucleated cell counts. Profiling relied on immunoSEQ multiplex PCR, and the TCRdb table lists in-frame clones only, not all of them. V, J and clone size were drawn from that table, and D and trimming were deduced from the DNA. In the table there are fewer than 200,000 clones, roughly 83% of which are singletons. V gave up 7 bases and J gave up 6 bases, with 15 bases separating them. The CDR3 sequence is 13 residues long. Germline CDR1 is MDHEN and CDR2 is SYDVKM. Which cohort a participant joined came from the clinical history participants gave. In Cohort 3, a recovered donor had either two negative PCRs, clearance, or symptom resolution.

V usage is TRBV28 and J usage is TRBJ1-1, with D tentatively TRBD1 (6 bases). The sequenced sample consisted of PBMCs or T cells enriched from blood (not recorded which). This clonotype originated in a woman between 50 and 59 years old who had recovered from COVID-19. Here the CDR3 reads CASTLTRGPEAFF. CDR3 in DNA: TGTGCCAGCACCCTGACCAGGGGCCCTGAAGCTTTCTTT.